The 5 T cell receptor beta chains listed next were all sequenced from one sample in a study of control samples from healthy donors and cancer patients. The method was immunoSEQ multiplex PCR; TCRdb's version includes in-frame clones alone and lacks a portion of them. The table includes about 55,000 clones, around 97% detected once. The sequenced sample consisted of blood. These receptors were obtained from a woman in her thirties in good health.

This CDR3 reads CASSLSVNTIYF. As DNA, the CDR3 is TGTGCCAGCAGTTTAAGTGTGAACACCATATATTTT. The chain uses TRBV28 and TRBJ1-3, with D unresolved. V lost 2 bases, J lost 7 bases, and 6 bases lay in between. This CDR3 comprises 12 residues. Germline CDR1 and CDR2: MDHEN and SYDVKM.

The genes are TRBV7-3 and TRBJ2-1; 8 bases match TRBD1. Germline V gene data show CDR1 as SGHTA and CDR2 as FQGTGA. Unmatched junction bases numbered 11, after V lost 1 base and J lost 3 bases. This CDR3 is built from 18 residues. CDR3 sequence (DNA): TGTGCCAGCAGCTTAAATCCCTCAAGACAGGGGTTCTACAATGAGCAGTTCTTC. It encodes CASSLNPSRQGFYNEQFF.

The chain couples TRBV3-1 (or the pseudogene TRBV3-2) to TRBJ2-3, with TRBD2 matching over 7 bases. The junction had 5 bases not matched to a gene; V was cut back by 8 bases and J by 0 bases. Germline CDR1 reads LGHDT; CDR2 reads YNNKEL (reference sequence). There are 14 residues in the CDR3. The CDR3 protein is CASALAVSTDTQYF. The CDR3 bases are TGTGCCAGCGCCCTAGCGGTAAGCACAGATACGCAGTATTTT.

This chain uses TRBV5-1 with TRBJ1-3; weak D call: TRBD1 (6 bases). Trimming shortened V by 4 bases and J by 0 bases, and 11 bases separated the two germline ends. Per the germline V gene, CDR1 is SGHRS and CDR2 is YFSETQ. The CDR3 is 15 residues long. The DNA of the CDR3 is TGCGCCAGCAGCCTCGGACAGAGCTCTGGAAACACCATATATTTT. Translation gives CASSLGQSSGNTIYF.

The gene calls are TRBV29-1 and TRBJ1-2, with D possibly TRBD1 on 5 matching bases. CDR1 is SQVTM, CDR2 ANQGSEA, per germline. With 3 bases removed from V and 7 bases from J, the gap between germline ends came to 9 bases. CDR3 length: 11 amino acids. CDR3 DNA: TGCAGCGTTGATGAGGGGTTTGGCTACACCTTC. Translated, it gives CSVDEGFGYTF.